What follows are 5 T cell receptor beta chains derived from one specimen sequenced in a study of blood T cells in healthy people across ages. With a J-beta primer mix and a sample-barcoded 5' primer, a second PCR ran 7 to 11 cycles. TCRdb reprocessed the 5' RACE reads with MiXCR, giving one entry per CDR3 protein. This repertoire shows some 1 million distinct CDR3 sequences, 40% to 50% found once; its top ten account for under 20%. Specimen: blood. These receptors were obtained from a woman in her fifties or sixties in good health.

About this clonotype: This may arise from a read error, as a much more abundant clone is one base away. The V gene is TRBV5-1, the J gene TRBJ2-1; D uncertain. This CDR3 spans 12 amino acids. V lost 7 bases to trimming and J lost 5 bases, with 10 bases between them. The germline CDR1 and CDR2 sequences are SGHRS and YFSETQ. CDR3 nucleotide sequence: TGCGCCAGCGGCATAGAGAACAATGAGCAGTTCTTC. It codes for CASGIENNEQFF.

The V call is TRBV29-1, the J call TRBJ2-1; D is unresolved. Between the trimmed V and J ends, which lost 8 bases and 9 bases, there was a span of 14 bases. This CDR3 has 11 residues. Germline CDR1 reads SQVTM; CDR2 reads ANQGSEA. This CDR3 reads CSLQSSGEQFF. The CDR3 DNA is TGCAGCCTACAGTCATCCGGTGAGCAGTTCTTC.

The table lists this clonotype with a few counts. The chain links TRBV20-1 to TRBJ2-1; D perhaps matches TRBD1 (5 bases). This CDR3 is built from 18 residues. CDR1 is DFQATT, CDR2 SNEGSKA, per germline (reference sequence). Trimming cost V 1 base and J 4 bases, with 23 bases left between them. CDR3: CSARGYGISGSLYNEQFF. The CDR3 DNA reads TGCAGTGCTAGAGGGTATGGGATCTCAGGGTCTTTATACAATGAGCAGTTCTTC.

Comments on this clonotype: At one end the junction does not follow the germline gene, possibly because of a read error. The chain carries TRBV7-9 and TRBJ1-1; 10 nucleotides match TRBD1. The CDR3 covers 14 residues. Germline V gene data show CDR1 as SEHNR and CDR2 as FQNEAQ (reference sequence). CDR3 nucleotide sequence: TGTGCCAGCAGCTCGGACAGGGGGAACTCTGAAGCTTTCTTT. Translating it yields CASSSDRGNSEAFF.

This clonotype has a handful of counts. The rearrangement uses TRBV5-1 and TRBJ1-1; D gene ambiguous. The germline V and J ends were trimmed by 2 bases and 1 base, with 12 bases remaining between them. The germline V gene encodes CDR1 SGHRS and CDR2 YFSETQ. The CDR3 is 15 residues long. CDR3 sequence reads: CASSFAGRGNTEAFF. DNA of the CDR3: TGCGCCAGCAGCTTTGCCGGACGGGGGAACACTGAAGCTTTCTTT.